The 22 T cell receptor beta chains in this list originate from one sample, sequenced in a study of a mutant IDH1 vaccine in newly diagnosed glioma (dated by TCRdb to the early 2020s). Library creation used the immunoSEQ multiplex PCR assay. TCRdb limited this immuneACCESS table to in-frame rearrangements with V and J called. A share of clones is missing; checked studies link under half to unresolved V genes, and the rest is unexplained. Within this sample are some 13,000 clones, with about 80% of them counted one time only. Around 4% of the sample comes from the top ten. Per the publication, the time point label means: week 47, end of study. Each vaccine dose, consisting of 300 ug of a 20-mer mutant IDH1 peptide in Montanide, was administered subcutaneously with topical imiquimod. For these receptors, no antigen is known. Source: PBMCs, taken from a glioma patient whose treatment included an IDH1 peptide vaccine. Receptors originate from a middle-aged woman with glioma.

The V gene is TRBV27, the J gene TRBJ2-2; TRBD1 matches at 10 bases. The germline V gene has CDR1 MNHEY and CDR2 SMNVEV (reference sequence). With 5 bases clipped from V and 0 bases from J, the junction kept 6 bases outside the gene matches. CDR3 length equals 17 residues. CDR3: CASSALGQGANTGELFF. The CDR3 nucleotides read TGTGCCAGCAGTGCCCTCGGACAGGGGGCGAACACCGGGGAGCTGTTTTTT.

This chain connects TRBV29-1 to TRBJ2-1; 8 positions agree with TRBD1. The germline V gene has CDR1 SQVTM and CDR2 ANQGSEA. This CDR3 has 12 amino acids. V lost 7 bases to trimming and J lost 9 bases; unmatched junction nucleotides: 8. DNA of the CDR3: TGCAGCGCTGATGACAGGGGCACTGAGCAGTTCTTC. Its protein product is CSADDRGTEQFF.

The CDR3 loop is CASSLTGLASEQFF. The CDR3 nucleotides are TGTGCCAGCAGCTTAACGGGACTAGCCAGTGAGCAGTTCTTC. J is TRBJ2-1 and V is TRBV7-8; TRBD2 agrees at 9 bases. CDR1 is SGHVS, CDR2 FQNEAQ, per germline. CDR3 length equals 14 residues. The V and J ends lost 2 bases and 9 bases, in that order; junction bases with no gene match: 5.

The V gene is TRBV5-1, the J gene TRBJ2-7, with 9 nucleotides matching TRBD1. Germline CDR1 is SGHRS and CDR2 is YFSETQ. CDR3 length: 14 amino acids. With 4 bases clipped from V and 2 bases from J, the junction kept 4 bases outside the gene matches. CDR3 region: CASSQQGAAYEQYF. The CDR3, as DNA: TGCGCCAGCAGCCAACAGGGGGCCGCCTACGAGCAGTACTTC.

The chain joins TRBV6-1 to TRBJ1-4; D may be TRBD1 (6 bases). In germline, CDR1 is MNHNS, CDR2 SASEGT. V lost 3 bases and J lost 3, with 14 bases in between. This CDR3 contains 16 residues. CDR3 coding DNA: TGTGCCAGCAGTGACCGCCACAGGGTGGCTAATGAAAAACTGTTTTTT. This gives the protein CASSDRHRVANEKLFF.

V is TRBV4-2 and J is TRBJ1-1; D perhaps matches TRBD1 (6 bases). V lost 4 bases and J lost 5, with 17 bases in between. This CDR3 contains 15 residues. Germline V lookup: CDR1 LGHNA, CDR2 YNFKEQ. CDR3 coding DNA: TGTGCCAGCAGCCGGATTTCAGGGGTGGGGACTGAAGCTTTCTTT. Its protein product is CASSRISGVGTEAFF.

This clone was seen just once. This sequence joins TRBV2 and TRBJ2-5; the match to TRBD2 covers 9 bases. The germline CDR1 and CDR2 sequences are SNHLY and FYNNEI. Losses at the gene ends were 6 bases for V and 2 bases for J; bases not matched to a gene: 16. The CDR3 is 18 amino acids. In DNA form, the CDR3 reads TGTGCCAGCAGCGGAGGGGCTAGCGGGGAGCTATTACAAGAGACCCAGTACTTC. Residues: CASSGGASGELLQETQYF.

The chain is built from TRBV7-3 and TRBJ2-1; 7 bases map to TRBD1. V dropped 1 base and J dropped 6; count of bases not matched to a gene: 6. The CDR3 spans 15 residues. Germline-derived CDR1 and CDR2 are SGHTA and FQGTGA. CDR3 sequence (DNA): TGTGCCAGCAGCTTAAAGGGACAGTCCCCCAATGAGCAGTTCTTC. This encodes CASSLKGQSPNEQFF.

The rearrangement joins TRBV6-1 to TRBJ2-2; D gene uncertain. This CDR3 has 13 residues. V was trimmed by 2 bases and J by 5 bases, leaving 6 bases between them. CDR1 and CDR2 from the germline V gene are MNHNS and SASEGT. The CDR3: CASSETRTGELFF. For the CDR3, the DNA is TGTGCCAGCAGTGAAACTCGGACCGGGGAGCTGTTTTTT.

J is TRBJ1-6 and V is TRBV30; maybe TRBD1 (5 bases). V was trimmed by 7 bases and J by 8 bases, leaving 12 bases between them. Germline CDR1 is GTSNPN and CDR2 is SVGIG (reference sequence). This CDR3 is 12 amino acids long. The chain's CDR3 is CAFTRGDSPLHF. DNA of the CDR3: TGTGCCTTTACCCGGGGCGATTCACCCCTCCACTTT.

This clone has just one count. The chain links TRBV2 to TRBJ2-7; possibly TRBD1 for D (5 bases). Trimming removed 2 bases from V and 3 bases from J, with 11 bases in between. CDR3 length: 14 amino acids. In germline, CDR1 is SNHLY, CDR2 FYNNEI. This CDR3 is CASSESGLDYEQYF. Here the CDR3 DNA reads TGTGCCAGCAGTGAATCAGGGTTAGACTACGAGCAGTACTTC.

This rearrangement joins TRBV5-1 to TRBJ2-3; maybe TRBD1 (6 bases). In germline, CDR1 is SGHRS, CDR2 YFSETQ. The V and J ends lost 0 bases and 3 bases respectively, with 14 bases between them. The CDR3 loop spans 16 amino acids. In DNA form, the CDR3 reads TGCGCCAGCAGCTTGGGGCAGGGGATGTGGACAGATACGCAGTATTTT. Its translation: CASSLGQGMWTDTQYF.

The rearrangement uses TRBV7-2 and TRBJ2-5; 8 nucleotides align to TRBD2. This CDR3 has 16 amino acids. From germline, CDR1 is SGHTA and CDR2 FQGNSA. The ends lost 1 base at V and 5 bases at J; junction bases unmatched: 9. The CDR3 is CASSLDSSGLSETQYF. CDR3 bases: TGTGCCAGCAGCTTAGATTCTAGCGGGCTCTCGGAGACCCAGTACTTC.

This rearrangement joins TRBV7-2 to TRBJ2-7; 7 bases line up with TRBD2. V trimming: 0 bases; J trimming: 2 bases; junction bases outside the gene matches: 1. The CDR3 is 14 amino acids. Germline CDR1 is SGHTA and CDR2 is FQGNSA. CDR3 DNA sequence: TGTGCCAGCAGCTTAGCGGGAGGGCCCTACGAGCAGTACTTC. Residues: CASSLAGGPYEQYF.

CDR3 DNA sequence: TGTGCCAGTACCCCCGGGACAGGGCGGACTGAAGCTTTCTTT. Amino acids: CASTPGTGRTEAFF. The chain uses TRBV19 and TRBJ1-1, with 9 bases identical to TRBD1. V trimming: 7 bases; J trimming: 5 bases; junction bases outside the gene matches: 8. This CDR3 has 14 amino acids. Germline lookup yields CDR1 LNHDA and CDR2 SQIVND (reference sequence). The full variable domain, completed using reference TRBV19 and TRBJ1-1, is DGGITQSPKYLFRKEGQNVTLSCEQNLNHDAMYWYRQDPGQGLRLIYYSQIVNDFQKGDIAEGYSVSREKKESFPLTVTSAQKNPTAFYLCASTPGTGRTEAFFGQGTRLTVV.

A single count supports this clone. V is TRBV19 and J is TRBJ1-3; no firm D call. CDR3 size: 13 residues. In germline, CDR1 is LNHDA, CDR2 SQIVND (reference sequence). Trimming took off 5 bases at V and 0 bases at J, with 5 bases between the two ends. The CDR3: CASSENSGNTIYF. The CDR3 DNA sequence: TGTGCCAGTAGTGAAAACTCTGGAAACACCATATATTTT.

The rearrangement links TRBV6-5 to TRBJ2-6; D uncertain. CDR1 and CDR2 from the germline V gene are MNHEY and SVGAGI. V was clipped by 4 bases and J by 3 bases, with 10 bases between them. This CDR3 region has 15 residues. The CDR3 nucleotides read TGTGCCAGCAGTTCTCTCGGGTATGGGGCCAACGTCCTGACTTTC. This sequence encodes CASSSLGYGANVLTF.

J is TRBJ2-5 and V is TRBV5-4, with D perhaps given as TRBD1 or TRBD2 (6 bases each). V dropped 4 bases and J dropped 4 bases, with 11 bases sitting between them. This CDR3 spans 13 amino acids. Germline CDR1 SGHNT, CDR2 YYREEE (reference sequence). CDR3 loop: CASSLGGPETQYF. DNA for the CDR3: TGTGCCAGCAGCCTCGGGGGCCCAGAGACCCAGTACTTC.

This sequence joins TRBV6-5 and TRBJ1-4; no firm D call. The CDR3 sequence is 14 residues long. Germline CDR1 reads MNHEY; CDR2 reads SVGAGI. V dropped 6 bases and J dropped 5 bases, with 13 bases sitting between them. DNA of the CDR3: TGTGCCAGCAGCCTACTCGAAAGGAATGAAAAACTGTTTTTT. This gives the protein CASSLLERNEKLFF.

This clone was counted between two and nine times. The gene calls are TRBV6-6 and TRBJ1-6; D uncertain. Germline V gene sequence: CDR1 MNHNY, CDR2 SVGAGI (reference sequence). The CDR3 runs 16 residues. The V gene lost 5 bases and the J gene lost 8 bases, with 19 bases spanning the gap. CDR3 DNA sequence: TGTGCCAGCAGTCCCCCGCCGGGCGCGGTGGATTCACCCCTCCACTTT. Its protein is CASSPPPGAVDSPLHF.

J is TRBJ2-5 and V is TRBV6-6, with 10 bases identical to TRBD2. Germline values: CDR1 MNHNY, CDR2 SVGAGI (reference sequence). The CDR3 sequence is 14 residues long. V gave up 5 bases and J gave up 3 bases; unmatched junction bases: 3. In nucleotides, the CDR3 is TGTGCCAGCAGTGAGGGGACTAGCGAAGAGACCCAGTACTTC. It translates to CASSEGTSEETQYF.

This chain links TRBV7-9 with TRBJ2-3; TRBD1 matches at 8 bases. V was pared by 8 bases and J by 2 bases, with 9 bases of the junction left unmatched. Germline values: CDR1 SEHNR, CDR2 FQNEAQ (reference sequence). The CDR3 length is 15 residues. The CDR3: CASGTGGGNTDTQYF. Written as DNA, the CDR3 is TGTGCCAGCGGTACAGGGGGTGGGAACACAGATACGCAGTATTTT.